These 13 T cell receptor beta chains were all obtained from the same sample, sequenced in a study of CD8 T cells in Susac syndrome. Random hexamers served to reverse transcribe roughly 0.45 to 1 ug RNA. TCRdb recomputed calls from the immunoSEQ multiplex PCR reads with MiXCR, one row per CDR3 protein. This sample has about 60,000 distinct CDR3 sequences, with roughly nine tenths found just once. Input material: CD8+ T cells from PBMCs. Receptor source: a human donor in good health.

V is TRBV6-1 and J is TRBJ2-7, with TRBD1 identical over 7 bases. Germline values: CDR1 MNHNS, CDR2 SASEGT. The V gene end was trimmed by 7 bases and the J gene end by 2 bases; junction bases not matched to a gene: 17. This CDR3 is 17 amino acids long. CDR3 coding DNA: TGTGCCAGCAAACCCGAACCTGGACAGGCGATCGCCTACGAGCAGTACTTC. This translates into CASKPEPGQAIAYEQYF.

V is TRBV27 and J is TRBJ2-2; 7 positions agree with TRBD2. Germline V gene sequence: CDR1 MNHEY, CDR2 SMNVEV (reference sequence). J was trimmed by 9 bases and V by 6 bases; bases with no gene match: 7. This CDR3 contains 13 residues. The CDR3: CASSLGGIRELFF. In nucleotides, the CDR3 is TGTGCCAGCAGCCTCGGGGGGATAAGGGAGCTGTTTTTT.

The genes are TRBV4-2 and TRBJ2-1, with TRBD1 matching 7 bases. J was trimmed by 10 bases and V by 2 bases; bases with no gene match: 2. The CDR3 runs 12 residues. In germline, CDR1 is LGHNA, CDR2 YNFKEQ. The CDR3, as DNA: TGTGCCAGCAGCCAAAAGGGGGCGGAGCAGTTCTTC. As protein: CASSQKGAEQFF.

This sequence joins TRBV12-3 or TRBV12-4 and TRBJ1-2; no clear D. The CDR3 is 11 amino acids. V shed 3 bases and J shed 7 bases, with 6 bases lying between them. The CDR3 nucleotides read TGTGCCAGCAGTTTCCCCTTTGGCTACACCTTC. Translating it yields CASSFPFGYTF.

CDR3 amino acids: CASSTTGTPYNEQFF. The CDR3 DNA reads as TGCGCCAGCAGCACCACCGGGACTCCATACAATGAGCAGTTCTTC. The chain combines TRBV5-1 with TRBJ2-1, with D tentatively TRBD2 (6 bases). Germline CDR1 is SGHRS and CDR2 is YFSETQ. Trimming removed 4 bases from V and 4 bases from J, with 15 bases in between. The CDR3 covers 15 residues.

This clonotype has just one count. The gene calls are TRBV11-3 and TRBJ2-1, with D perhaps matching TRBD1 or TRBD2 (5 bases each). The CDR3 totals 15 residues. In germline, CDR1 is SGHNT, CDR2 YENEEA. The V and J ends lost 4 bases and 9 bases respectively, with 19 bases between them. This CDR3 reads CASSSRDPVLGEQFF. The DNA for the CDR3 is TGTGCCAGCAGCTCTCGGGACCCAGTACTTGGTGAGCAGTTCTTC.

CDR3 loop: CASSWGLLDIQYF. CDR3 sequence (DNA): TGTGCCAGCAGCTGGGGTTTATTGGACATTCAGTACTTC. This sequence joins TRBV12-3 or TRBV12-4 and TRBJ2-4, with D uncertain. The CDR3 extends over 13 amino acids. With 6 bases removed from V and 8 bases from J, the gap between germline ends came to 14 bases.

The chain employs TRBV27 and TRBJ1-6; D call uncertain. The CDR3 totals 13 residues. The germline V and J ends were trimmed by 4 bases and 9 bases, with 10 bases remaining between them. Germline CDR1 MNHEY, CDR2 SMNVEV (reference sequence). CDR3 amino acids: CASSSFGVSPLHF. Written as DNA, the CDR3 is TGTGCCAGCAGTTCCTTTGGTGTTTCACCCCTCCACTTT.

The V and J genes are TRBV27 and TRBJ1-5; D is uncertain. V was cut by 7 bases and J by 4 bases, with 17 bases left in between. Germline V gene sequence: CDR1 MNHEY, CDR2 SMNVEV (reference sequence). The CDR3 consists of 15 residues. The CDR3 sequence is CASNTFGDLNQPQHF. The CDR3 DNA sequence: TGTGCCAGCAACACATTCGGAGATCTAAATCAGCCCCAGCATTTT.

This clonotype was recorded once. CDR3 residues: CASSMRRDFQETQYF. The CDR3 nucleotides read TGTGCCAGCAGTATGCGCCGGGACTTCCAAGAGACCCAGTACTTC. V and J are TRBV6-5 and TRBJ2-5; maybe TRBD2 (6 bases). The CDR3 covers 15 residues. V lost 5 bases and J lost 1, with 14 bases in between. CDR1 is MNHEY, CDR2 SVGAGI, per germline.

DNA of the CDR3: TGTGCCAGCAGCCAAGGCCAGAACAATGAGCAGTTCTTC. It encodes CASSQGQNNEQFF. V gene TRBV3-1 combines with J gene TRBJ2-1; no reliable D call. The CDR3 loop spans 13 amino acids. Per germline, CDR1 LGHDT and CDR2 YNNKEL (reference sequence). V shed 1 base and J shed 5 bases, with 6 bases lying between them.

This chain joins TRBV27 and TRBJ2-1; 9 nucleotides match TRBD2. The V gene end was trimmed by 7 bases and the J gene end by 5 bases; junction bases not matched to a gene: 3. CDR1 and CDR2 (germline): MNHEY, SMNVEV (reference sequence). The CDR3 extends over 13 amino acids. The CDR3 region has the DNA TGTGCCAGCAACCTAGCGGGGCACAATGAGCAGTTCTTC. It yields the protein CASNLAGHNEQFF.

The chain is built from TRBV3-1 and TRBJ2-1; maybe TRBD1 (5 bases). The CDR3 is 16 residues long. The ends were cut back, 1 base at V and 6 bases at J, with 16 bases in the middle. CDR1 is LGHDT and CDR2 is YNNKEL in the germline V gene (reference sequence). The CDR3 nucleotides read TGTGCCAGCAGCCAAGCAGGCAGCATTAGGGGCAATGAGCAGTTCTTC. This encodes CASSQAGSIRGNEQFF.